A single T cell receptor beta chain is shown here with its context. No antigen is known for it. Per-base quality was not reported, and no clone a single base away is much larger than it. The cohort consisted of some 670 healthy bone marrow donors. At the time of sampling, every cohort member was nominally healthy, though immune exposures that went unrecorded were likely present. The donor tested CMV seropositive and was one of the 289 seropositive cohort members. Each donor provided a peripheral blood sample, and peripheral blood mononuclear cells were used for TCR beta sequencing. Genomic DNA was extracted from the blood cell samples with the Qiagen DNeasy Blood Extraction Kit. The sample is drawn from a study of cytomegalovirus exposure and HLA in healthy donors (dated by TCRdb to the late 2010s). Broadly, across the study: An earlier analysis of some 620 of the donors reported about 300 Gb of sequence data and approximately 120 million unique TCR beta sequences obtained from approximately 180 million T cells. An early release covering roughly 600 HLA-typed donors comprised approximately 300 gigabases of sequencing data and around 80 million unique TCR sequences. Of the 300 to 450 genotyped donors, less than 90% were placed in the genetic ancestry cluster associated with self-reported Caucasian donors. The study was designed to test whether signatures of past pathogen exposure could be identified by cataloging public T cell receptors. Using immunosequencing, the study profiled T cell repertoires from around 680 subjects and related those repertoires to cytomegalovirus serostatus. A separate validation cohort of some 130 different subjects was used in addition to the roughly 670-subject first cohort. The study combined high-throughput TCR immunosequencing, statistical association of individual TCRs with disease status, and machine learning to predict cytomegalovirus infection status. In a later analysis, previously published TCR beta repertoires from 500 to 750 donors were re-analyzed and high-resolution HLA genotyping was added so that TCR occurrence patterns could be studied. The later analysis used no new phenotypic data to find candidate immune exposures, relying instead on TCR beta sequences and their occurrence across donors. An earlier analysis of roughly 600 of the donors used high-throughput TCR beta sequencing to judge whether each TCR beta V gene segment behaved as functional or pseudogenic. Donor age, sex, ethnicity and CMV serostatus were compiled together with the repertoire data. In a later genetic analysis, genome-wide SNP genotypes for about three fifths of the roughly 670 donors were used, and that subset was treated as a discovery cohort. All discovery cohort repertoires had been generated using a single sequencing platform. Class I and class II HLA loci were covered by the typing at four-digit resolution. Typing coverage differed by locus: A, B, C, DRB1 and DQB1 were typed in roughly 620-630 donors, DQA1 in about 500, DPA1 in over 600, and DPB1 in roughly 450. Four to six DR-DQ haplotypes were handled as single units for association and clustering because linkage in the cohort was strong. On average, about 240,000 unique TCR beta nucleotide sequences were sequenced per donor among fewer than 500 genotyped donors of the cohort, with roughly a sixth of those sequences being non-productive. Study-wide conclusions, independent of this receptor: Broadly in line with IMGT annotations, most TCR beta V segments showed up in productive rearrangements about 87% or about 30% of the time in an earlier analysis of several hundred of the donors. A later genetic analysis reported fewer N-insertions in productive TCRs among donors in an Asian-associated ancestry cluster than the roughly 640-donor mean. In a later analysis, TCR association rates were found to vary across HLA loci, with the most associated TCRs seen for DRB1 alleles and the fewest for HLA-C alleles. A later analysis associated 16,951 TCR beta sequences with specific HLA alleles at a false discovery rate of 0.05. For the cohort, immune exposure information was limited to CMV serostatus. A cluster of highly shared sequence variants was judged likely to be a technical artifact of the sequencing pipeline. V-gene and J-gene trimming of TCR beta chains was associated with a missense DCLRE1C variant in a later genetic analysis, and the association was replicated in an independent cohort. Because counts were too low, more than 15 rarely observed V segments, including chromosome 9 orphons, were left out of the earlier analysis of about 500 of the donors. A later analysis found that most CMV-associated TCR beta chains appeared HLA-restricted, with HLA associations seemingly driven largely by CMV exposure. A total of 150 to 200 TCR beta chains were listed by the study as associated with cytomegalovirus. Because HLA typing was unavailable for some donors at each locus, only the typed subset was used in association tests. In vitro tests confirmed that a few of the cytomegalovirus-associated TCR beta chains recognize cytomegalovirus antigens. A further reported finding was that TCR beta sequences accurately predicted the HLA-A and HLA-B alleles for most subjects in the first cohort. A later analysis reported that several top co-occurrence clusters appeared linked to parvovirus B19, influenza, CMV and Epstein-Barr virus. Most TCR sequences were seen in very few donors, while some public TCRs were found in many individuals. According to the authors, the approach could potentially be generalized to other disease states and immunological phenotypes. Linkage disequilibrium might explain the correlated functional status among segregating V segments, but an unknown experimental factor could not be excluded. Strong co-occurrence of HLA alleles, especially DR and DQ, made assigning TCR associations to individual alleles difficult. In both the original and validation cohorts, the classifier was reported to diagnose cytomegalovirus status with high specificity and sensitivity. Presence/absence analyses assumed roughly uniform sequencing depth across donors, an assumption that may not hold. In a later analysis, HLA-associated TCR beta chains were found to be more clonally expanded and to have lower generation probabilities than equally common non-associated chains. In this cohort, only TCR beta chains were sequenced, and detectable features were limited by the absence of alpha or paired-chain data.

Libraries were built with the immunoSEQ multiplex PCR assay. The multiplex PCR relied on a mix of 60 forward primers for TCR Vbeta segments and 13 reverse primers for TCR Jbeta segments. The CDR3 region of rearranged TCR beta genes was amplified from genomic DNA with a multiplex PCR assay. Amplified TCR beta libraries were sequenced as 87-base-pair reads on the Illumina HiSeq System. Turning to the authors' computational methods: Across the 500 to 750 repertoires, a later analysis counted 80 million or so unique TCR beta chains, roughly 11 million of which were shared by at least two donors. To remove PCR and sequencing errors, raw reads were error-corrected and collapsed into unique sequences using a nearest-neighbor algorithm that merged closely related sequences. To assign V, D and J gene segments, CDR3 sequences were aligned to IMGT reference sequences. Each retained sequence needed at least a six-nucleotide match to both a V gene segment and a J gene segment. Rearrangements were called productive when the CDR3 lacked stop codons and stayed in frame with V and J; all others were non-productive. CDR3 was defined by IMGT convention, running from the second conserved V-encoded cysteine to the conserved J-encoded phenylalanine. The earlier analysis of about 640 of the donors excluded any sequence lacking an unambiguous match to a single V gene segment. In an earlier analysis of roughly 500 of the donors, V segments were called functional above 56.7% productive rearrangements and were called segregating when the between-donor standard deviation exceeded 5%. A statistical classification framework was built to diagnose cytomegalovirus status from the catalog of TCR beta chain sequences. A later analysis assigned V and J genes by comparing TCR nucleotide sequences with IMGT/GENE-DB human TR gene sequences. A later analysis assigned CDR3 sequences and most-parsimonious VDJ recombination scenarios with the TCRdist pipeline. In a later analysis, each TCR beta chain was defined by its CDR3 amino acid sequence together with its V-gene family, and reads without a unique V-gene family were excluded. As a way to deal with suspected cross-contamination and a sequencing artifact, a later analysis dropped approximately 570 nucleotide sequences that were highly shared and had low generation probability. In a later analysis, a clonal expansion index was calculated for each public chain from normalized within-repertoire ranks of inferred template counts. Generation probabilities in a later analysis came from a VDJ recombination model fitted to out-of-frame rearrangements, and those results were checked against IGoR. Hypergeometric tests were used in a later analysis to score TCR-TCR, TCR-HLA and TCR-CMV co-occurrence, with a repertoire-size bias correction applied to the TCR pairs. In a later analysis, false discovery rates were estimated by permuting HLA or CMV assignments 20 times. A later analysis grouped co-occurring TCRs with DBSCAN, adding TCRdist sequence similarity when clustering within HLA-allele-positive subsets. Co-occurrence clustering excluded repertoires with fewer than 30,000 or more than 120,000 public chains, plus five with anomalous nucleotide sharing. Not all clones reach the TCRdb copy of this immuneACCESS table, which keeps in-frame sequences only. Checked studies attribute under half of the gap to unresolved V genes and leave the rest unexplained. D and trimming come from the DNA, and the V and J calls and clone size come from that table. Within this sample are 170,000 or so clones, with about 85% of them counted one time only. The top ten constitute around 6.9% of the sample.

The sample taken for sequencing was PBMCs. The sequence was obtained from a male donor in good health and CMV-seropositive.

CDR3 region: CASSGDGTSGGIGTDTQYF. Read as DNA, the sequence is TGTGCCAGCAGCGGCGACGGGACTAGCGGGGGTATTGGCACAGATACGCAGTATTTT. The chain was built from TRBV5-5 and TRBJ2-3, and 14 junction bases match TRBD2. From a lookup of the germline V gene (reference sequence), CDR1 and CDR2 are SGHKS and YYEKEE. Measured from the cysteine to the phenylalanine, the CDR3 is 19 residues long. CDR3 DNA is the only sequence kept; it has 57 bases, read in frame from the first base. The V end gives up 4 bases and the J end 1 base, leaving 11 bases in the junction not matched to a gene.